In this sample, the clone carrying this T cell receptor (beta chain) turned up once. The data derive from a study of blood T cell repertoires in COVID-19. Turning to the study itself: The analysed material was cDNA or gDNA that came from T cells, B-cell-depleted T cells, or PBMCs.

Original processing methods: From reference gene primer amplification, estimates of nucleated cell counts were derived. Only in-frame clones appear in the TCRdb table, and some are missing; sequencing was by immunoSEQ multiplex PCR. Clone size and the V and J calls come from that table; the DNA yielded D and trimming. The repertoire holds more than 110,000 clones, with 86% as singletons. This CDR3 comprises 15 residues. The germline V and J ends were trimmed by 4 bases and 0 bases, with 11 bases remaining between them. Germline CDR1 is LGHNA and CDR2 is YSLEER. Sequenced input: PBMCs or T cells enriched from blood (not recorded which). The sequence derives from a man aged 50 to 60 who had recovered from COVID-19. This chain uses TRBV4-3 with TRBJ2-3; D remains unclear. The CDR3 bases are TGCGCCAGCAGCCGCGACGTAGCTAGCACAGATACGCAGTATTTT. Translating it yields CASSRDVASTDTQYF.